The 8 T cell receptor beta chains below come from one sample, sequenced in a study of shared clonotypes between healthy human individuals. This table comes from immunoSEQ multiplex PCR, and its TCRdb copy is limited to in-frame clones, with some not included. The sample lists hundreds of thousands of clones; 73% were seen once. The sample comprised memory CD4+ T cells sorted from blood. Documented subset: CD45RA-negative fraction. The receptors derive from a woman in her twenties or thirties in good health.

This sequence joins TRBV2 and TRBJ2-1; 7 nucleotides align to TRBD1. Losses at the gene ends were 11 bases for V and 7 bases for J; bases not matched to a gene: 14. From germline, CDR1 is SNHLY and CDR2 FYNNEI. CDR3 length: 14 residues. The CDR3 nucleotides are TGTGCCTCCGCCCGACAGGGTGATAGGAATGAGCAGTTCTTC. This gives the protein CASARQGDRNEQFF.

This clone was picked up one time. The chain combines TRBV6-1 with TRBJ1-2; D uncertain. Germline V lookup: CDR1 MNHNS, CDR2 SASEGT. V lost 7 bases, J lost 10 bases, and 13 bases lay in between. The CDR3 runs to 11 residues. The CDR3 DNA is TGTGCCAGCACCGGTAGAGGAGACTACACCTTC. This gives the protein CASTGRGDYTF.

J is TRBJ2-7 and V is TRBV28, with 7 bases fitting TRBD1. V shed 0 bases and J 1 base; nucleotides not matched to a gene: 12. The length of the CDR3 is 18 residues. Looked up from germline, CDR1 is MDHEN and CDR2 is SYDVKM. The CDR3 sequence is CASSLWPHGQVGSYEQYF. The CDR3 DNA sequence: TGTGCCAGCAGTTTATGGCCCCACGGACAGGTTGGGTCCTACGAGCAGTACTTC. Full variable domain (missing parts from reference TRBV28 and TRBJ2-7): DVKVTQSSRYLVKRTGEKVFLECVQDMDHENMFWYRQDPGLGLRLIYFSYDVKMKEKGDIPEGYSVSREKKERFSLILESASTNQTSMYLCASSLWPHGQVGSYEQYFGPGTRLTVT.

The gene calls are TRBV28 and TRBJ1-5, with D maybe TRBD1 (5 bases). CDR1 and CDR2 (germline): MDHEN, SYDVKM. V lost 5 bases and J lost 2, with 13 bases in between. This CDR3 comprises 15 residues. The CDR3 loop reads CASSQGLVGNQPQHF. CDR3 in DNA: TGTGCCAGCAGTCAGGGTTTAGTCGGCAATCAGCCCCAGCATTTT.

The V call is TRBV7-9, the J call TRBJ2-3; D ambiguous. V lost 5 bases to trimming and J lost 2 bases, with 5 bases between them. CDR1 and CDR2 from the germline V gene are SEHNR and FQNEAQ (reference sequence). The CDR3 has 12 amino acids. CDR3 nucleotides: TGTGCCAGCAGCCAAACCACAGATACGCAGTATTTT. Residues: CASSQTTDTQYF.

The V gene is TRBV15, the J gene TRBJ2-4; 8 bases agree with TRBD1. Losses at the gene ends were 5 bases for V and 8 bases for J; bases not matched to a gene: 5. CDR3 length: 13 amino acids. The germline CDR1 and CDR2 sequences are LNHNV and YYDKDF (reference sequence). The CDR3 loop reads CATSEGQGDIQYF. DNA for the CDR3: TGTGCCACCAGCGAAGGACAGGGAGACATTCAGTACTTC.

The chain is built from TRBV5-6 and TRBJ1-4; D gene uncertain. Germline V gene sequence: CDR1 SGHDT, CDR2 YYEEEE. V lost 4 bases, J lost 0 bases, and 7 bases lay in between. CDR3 size: 14 residues. The CDR3 nucleotides are TGTGCCAGCAGCGGTTGGGCAACTAATGAAAAACTGTTTTTT. This sequence encodes CASSGWATNEKLFF.

The CDR3, as DNA: TGCGCCAGCAGCTTCCGTACAGGGGACCTTAACTACGAGCAGTACTTC. This translates into CASSFRTGDLNYEQYF. V gene TRBV5-1 combines with J gene TRBJ2-7; 7 positions match TRBD1. The CDR3 is 16 amino acids. V shed 2 bases, J shed 3 bases, and the junction held 11 bases outside the gene matches. CDR1 is SGHRS and CDR2 is YFSETQ in the germline V gene.